The 5 T cell receptor beta chains presented below share a single source sample, sequenced in a study of neurological immune-mediated disorders. Described time point: longitudinal time-point 1 (baseline). TCRdb analysed the 5' RACE reads with MiXCR anew, one entry per CDR3 protein. The sample lists around 71,000 distinct CDR3 sequences, roughly 13% occurring once. Specimen: PBMCs. All receptors come from a female donor with HTLV-1-associated myelopathy (HAM/TSP).

This clonotype was seen repeatedly, ten times or more. The chain employs TRBV6-1 and TRBJ2-3; TRBD1 aligns across 10 bases. Germline V gives CDR1 MNHNS, CDR2 SASEGT. V lost 4 bases to trimming and J lost 4 bases; unmatched junction nucleotides: 11. The CDR3 contains 17 residues. The CDR3: CASSGQGAEKGPDTQYF. CDR3 in DNA: TGTGCCAGCAGTGGACAGGGGGCGGAAAAAGGTCCAGATACGCAGTATTTT.

This clonotype was counted at least ten times. The CDR3 reads CASRQVTGQGQPQHF. The CDR3 DNA follows: TGTGCCAGCAGACAGGTGACAGGCCAGGGTCAGCCCCAGCATTTT. The rearrangement links TRBV28 to TRBJ1-5, with D maybe TRBD1 (6 bases). The germline V gene has CDR1 MDHEN and CDR2 SYDVKM. Trimming pared 6 bases from V and 6 bases from J, leaving 18 bases between. CDR3 size: 15 residues.

This clonotype appeared many times. The chain joins TRBV18 to TRBJ2-5; possibly TRBD2 for D (5 bases). V lost 0 bases and J lost 5, with 10 bases in between. CDR1 and CDR2 from the germline V gene are KGHSH and LQKENI. CDR3 length: 14 residues. The CDR3 reads CASSPPRWEETQYF. DNA of the CDR3: TGTGCCAGCTCACCACCTAGGTGGGAGGAGACCCAGTACTTC.

This clonotype was counted many times. V is TRBV6-5 and J is TRBJ2-7; 11 bases agree with TRBD1. Unmatched junction bases numbered 6, after V lost 2 bases and J lost 6 bases. The CDR3 covers 15 residues. The germline CDR1 and CDR2 sequences are MNHEY and SVGAGI. CDR3 DNA: TGTGCCAGCAGTTACGGGGGACAGGGGGTTGGCGAGCAGTACTTC. Translation: CASSYGGQGVGEQYF.

The rearrangement joins TRBV5-6 to TRBJ2-1; D might be TRBD1 or TRBD2, each matching 5 bases. V was pared by 0 bases and J by 7 bases, with 14 bases between. Per germline, CDR1 SGHDT and CDR2 YYEEEE. The CDR3 has 15 residues. The CDR3 nucleotides read TGTGCCAGCAGCTTGGGTGTGTTGAGGGGAAATGAGCAGTTCTTC. It specifies CASSLGVLRGNEQFF.